This TCR beta chain derives from a study of T cell responses to AZD1222 COVID-19 vaccine. Generated by immunoSEQ multiplex PCR, the TCRdb table keeps only in-frame clones and is missing some. The sample shows fewer than 150,000 clones, roughly nine tenths of them seen only once. Trimming took 3 bases from V and 0 from J, leaving 11 bases between them. CDR3 length equals 15 residues. The germline V gene has CDR1 KGHSH and CDR2 LQKENI. The chain links TRBV18 to TRBJ1-1; a weak D match, TRBD1 (5 bases). Sequenced here: peripheral blood, sampled 28 days after the second AZD1222 dose. The sequence was obtained from an adult who received the AZD1222 COVID-19 vaccine. The CDR3 bases are TGTGCCAGCTCACCCCGACAGCTCTTGAACACTGAAGCTTTCTTT. Encoded protein: CASSPRQLLNTEAFF.